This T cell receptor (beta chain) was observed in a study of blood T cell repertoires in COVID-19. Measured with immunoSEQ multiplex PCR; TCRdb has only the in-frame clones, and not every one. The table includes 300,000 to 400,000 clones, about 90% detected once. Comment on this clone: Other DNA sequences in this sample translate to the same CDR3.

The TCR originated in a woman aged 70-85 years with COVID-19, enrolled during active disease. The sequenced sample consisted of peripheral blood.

CDR3 region: CATSDPRQGDTEAFF. CDR3 nucleotide sequence: TGTGCCACCAGTGATCCCAGACAGGGCGATACTGAAGCTTTCTTT. The chain couples TRBV24-1 to TRBJ1-1; TRBD1 matches 7 bases. Trimming cost V 3 bases and J 5 bases; bases outside gene matches: 8. The CDR3 totals 15 residues. Per the germline V gene, CDR1 is KGHDR and CDR2 is SFDVKD.